The 17 T cell receptor beta chains below all came from one sample that was sequenced in a study of shared clonotypes between healthy human individuals. Measured with immunoSEQ multiplex PCR; TCRdb has only the in-frame clones, and not every one. The sample contains millions of clones, roughly 95% of which appear only once. CD45RO-negative CD8 cells positively selected for CCR7 made up the naive population, which excluded terminally differentiated effector memory CD45RA+ cells. The sample taken for sequencing was naive CD8+ T cells sorted from blood. The receptor source for this set is a man aged 18 to 35 in good health.

This rearrangement joins TRBV19 to TRBJ2-3, with no clear D. This CDR3 has 16 residues. V lost 1 base and J lost 0, with 11 bases in between. The germline V gene encodes CDR1 LNHDA and CDR2 SQIVND (reference sequence). CDR3 bases: TGTGCCAGTAGTATAGTCTACGGCGGAAGCACAGATACGCAGTATTTT. Translation: CASSIVYGGSTDTQYF.

The rearrangement uses TRBV28 and TRBJ2-5; D is tentatively TRBD1 or TRBD2 (5 bases each). The V end was cut by 5 bases, the J end by 7 bases, with 20 bases between. Germline values: CDR1 MDHEN, CDR2 SYDVKM. The CDR3 has 15 residues. The CDR3 DNA follows: TGTGCCAGCAGTAACCCGGGACCCAGACACGGGACCCAGTACTTC. Translated, it gives CASSNPGPRHGTQYF.

The chain carries TRBV4-1 and TRBJ2-2; TRBD2 is a possible D gene (5 bases). V lost 3 bases to trimming and J lost 1 base, with 12 bases between them. Per the germline V gene, CDR1 is MGHRA and CDR2 is YSYEKL. CDR3 length equals 16 residues. The CDR3 nucleotides read TGCGCCAGCAGCCACCCTAGGACTGAGAACACCGGGGAGCTGTTTTTT. It codes for CASSHPRTENTGELFF.

The gene calls are TRBV29-1 and TRBJ1-1, with D uncertain. The ends were cut back, 1 base at V and 3 bases at J, with 6 bases in the middle. The CDR3 has 12 residues. Germline values: CDR1 SQVTM, CDR2 ANQGSEA. DNA for the CDR3: TGCAGCGTTGAAGGGGCGGACACTGAAGCTTTCTTT. It codes for CSVEGADTEAFF.

As regards this clone: A much larger clone differs by one base, so this may be a read error. The sample contains more than one DNA sequence encoding this CDR3. V and J are TRBV9 and TRBJ2-7, with 7 bases aligning to TRBD2. From germline, CDR1 is SGDLS and CDR2 YYNGEE. The CDR3 is made up of 14 amino acids. V trimming: 3 bases; J trimming: 0 bases; junction bases outside the gene matches: 3. CDR3 nucleotide sequence: TGTGCCAGCAGCGAAGGCGGGAGCTCCTACGAGCAGTACTTC. Protein product: CASSEGGSSYEQYF. The full variable domain, in which reference TRBV9 and TRBJ2-7 provide the parts outside the CDR3, is DSGVTQTPKHLITATGQRVTLRCSPRSGDLSVYWYQQSLDQGLQFLIQYYNGEERAKGNILERFSAQQFPDLHSELNLSSLELGDSALYFCASSEGGSSYEQYFGPGTRLTVT.

The chain links TRBV20-1 to TRBJ1-2; D gene uncertain. The CDR3 has 11 residues. V lost 0 bases and J lost 8, with 7 bases in between. Germline CDR1 reads DFQATT; CDR2 reads SNEGSKA (reference sequence). The CDR3 nucleotides read TGCAGTGCTAGAGAATTAAGCGGCTACACCTTC. This gives the protein CSARELSGYTF.

The chain joins TRBV5-4 to TRBJ2-3; 10 bases map to TRBD2. CDR1 is SGHNT and CDR2 is YYREEE in the germline V gene (reference sequence). The CDR3 sequence is 16 residues long. Unmatched junction bases numbered 7, after V lost 4 bases and J lost 2 bases. The CDR3 spells CASSTGLAAITDTQYF. In nucleotides, the CDR3 is TGTGCCAGCAGCACCGGACTAGCGGCGATCACAGATACGCAGTATTTT.

V is TRBV6-5 and J is TRBJ2-1; D might be TRBD2 (6 bases). Per the germline V gene, CDR1 is MNHEY and CDR2 is SVGAGI. V was shortened by 11 bases and J by 4 bases, with 12 bases between the two germline ends. This CDR3 is built from 12 residues. The CDR3 here is CAVRDSYNEQFF. In nucleotides, the CDR3 is TGTGCCGTCCGGGACTCGTACAATGAGCAGTTCTTC.

This clone was counted once. The chain combines TRBV30 with TRBJ1-6; possibly TRBD1 for D (6 bases). Trimming cost V 5 bases and J 5 bases, with 10 bases left between them. CDR1 is GTSNPN, CDR2 SVGIG, per germline (reference sequence). The length of the CDR3 is 13 residues. This chain's CDR3 is CAWETGHNSPLHF. CDR3 sequence (DNA): TGTGCCTGGGAAACAGGGCATAATTCACCCCTCCACTTT.

In regard to this clone: Other DNA sequences of this sample code for an identical CDR3. The chain is built from TRBV7-9 and TRBJ1-5; D call uncertain. V gave up 2 bases and J gave up 6 bases, with 8 bases separating them. Germline values: CDR1 SEHNR, CDR2 FQNEAQ (reference sequence). The length of the CDR3 is 13 residues. The CDR3 is CASSLNSPQPQHF. DNA of the CDR3: TGTGCCAGCAGCTTAAACAGTCCTCAGCCCCAGCATTTT.

The chain joins TRBV6-1 to TRBJ1-5; D gene ambiguous. Germline V gene data show CDR1 as MNHNS and CDR2 as SASEGT. V lost 1 base, J lost 4 bases, and 14 bases lay in between. This CDR3 is built from 16 residues. CDR3 DNA sequence: TGTGCCAGCAGTGAAGGAACGGGGTACACAAATCAGCCCCAGCATTTT. Translating it yields CASSEGTGYTNQPQHF.

The chain joins TRBV18 to TRBJ2-7; the match to TRBD1 covers 9 bases. CDR1 is KGHSH, CDR2 LQKENI, per germline. This CDR3 comprises 15 residues. The J segment lost 3 bases and the V segment lost 4 bases, leaving 7 bases of the junction unmatched. In nucleotides, the CDR3 is TGTGCCAGCTCACAAGCCGGGACAGGGAGCTACGAGCAGTACTTC. It codes for CASSQAGTGSYEQYF.

The V gene is TRBV11-1, the J gene TRBJ2-2; the D is unclear. Germline lookup yields CDR1 SGHAT and CDR2 FQDESV (reference sequence). CDR3 length equals 16 residues. V dropped 5 bases and J dropped 0 bases, with 13 bases sitting between them. The CDR3 DNA follows: TGTGCCAGCAGCCTTAGTGGGTTCGCGAACACCGGGGAGCTGTTTTTT. It specifies CASSLSGFANTGELFF.

Only one count was recorded for this clone. The chain carries TRBV30 and TRBJ1-1; 7 nucleotides agree with TRBD1. The CDR3 is made up of 13 amino acids. Germline-derived CDR1 and CDR2 are GTSNPN and SVGIG (reference sequence). After removal of 2 bases from V and 1 base from J, the junction contained 1 base not matched to a gene. The CDR3 DNA sequence: TGTGCCTGGAGTTGGGACAGGAACACTGAAGCTTTCTTT. Its protein is CAWSWDRNTEAFF.

V and J are TRBV4-3 and TRBJ2-1; D gene ambiguous. CDR3 length equals 15 residues. Germline V gene data show CDR1 as LGHNA and CDR2 as YSLEER. Trimming left V 4 bases short and J 1 base short, with 11 bases between. CDR3 sequence (DNA): TGCGCCAGCAGCCCCATTTACGATTCCTACAATGAGCAGTTCTTC. Translating it yields CASSPIYDSYNEQFF.

V gene TRBV4-2 combines with J gene TRBJ1-1; D is unclear. Germline V gene sequence: CDR1 LGHNA, CDR2 YNFKEQ. CDR3 length: 13 amino acids. V was clipped by 0 bases and J by 8 bases, with 10 bases between them. The CDR3 region is CASSQDVATEAFF. The CDR3 DNA sequence: TGTGCCAGCAGCCAAGATGTCGCGACAGAAGCTTTCTTT.

The chain uses TRBV27 and TRBJ2-7; 9 bases align to TRBD1. Germline CDR1 is MNHEY and CDR2 is SMNVEV (reference sequence). This CDR3 has 16 amino acids. V lost 4 bases and J lost 0; bases outside the gene matches: 7. CDR3 sequence: CASSSIGTGRSYEQYF. The DNA of the CDR3 is TGTGCCAGCAGTTCGATCGGGACAGGGCGCTCCTACGAGCAGTACTTC.